These T cell receptor beta chains were read from a single sample in a study of blood T cells in healthy people across ages. TCRdb passed the 5' RACE reads through MiXCR, listing each CDR3 protein once. The sample shows around 1,600,000 distinct CDR3 sequences, about 42% of them seen only once. Material for sequencing was blood. These receptors were taken from a woman between 18 and 30 years old in good health. CDR3s include the opening cysteine and the closing phenylalanine or tryptophan. D genes are given only for firm matches. Expanded clones are given a class, and other clones once, few, many or no size at all.

>-|many|TRBJ2-2|TRBV25-1
TGTGCCAGCAGTGAAAACGGGGACACCGGGGAGCTGTTTTTT
CASSENGDTGELFF
>-|-|TRBJ2-3|TRBV20-1
TGCAGTGCGGCCCTACTTGCGGGACGCACAGATACGCAGTATTTT
CSAALLAGRTDTQYF
>-|-|TRBJ2-3|TRBV5-1
TGCGCCAGCAGCTTGGTTGGGGATAGCACAGATACGCAGTATTTT
CASSLVGDSTDTQYF
>TRBD2|few|TRBJ2-1|TRBV10-3
TGTGCCTCCAAACCGGGACTAGCAGGTGAGCAGTTCTTC
CASKPGLAGEQFF
>TRBD2|few|TRBJ2-3|TRBV9
TGTGCCAGCAGCCCGCTTCTGACTAGCGGGGGAAGGACAGATACGCAGTATTTT
CASSPLLTSGGRTDTQYF
>-|-|TRBJ2-5|TRBV25-1
TGTGCCAGCAGACACCGAAGCTACGATGAGCAGTACTTC
CASRHRSYDEQYF
>-|-|TRBJ2-3|TRBV4-2
TGTGCCAGCAAAGGTTTGCGGAGCACAGATACGCAGTATTTT
CASKGLRSTDTQYF
>-|-|TRBJ2-1|TRBV12-3/TRBV12-4
TGTGCCAGCACCTTTGTCGGATACAATGAGCAGTTCTTC
CASTFVGYNEQFF
>-|few|TRBJ2-1|TRBV12-3/TRBV12-4
TGTGCCAGCAGAGCTTACTACAATGAGCAGTTCTTC
CASRAYYNEQFF
>-|-|TRBJ2-1|TRBV7-2
TGTGCCAGCAGCCCCTCCGGGTGGGCCAATGAGCAGTTCTTC
CASSPSGWANEQFF
>TRBD1|few|TRBJ2-3|TRBV14
TGTGCCAGCAGCCACGACAGGGTCAGCACAGATACGCAGTATTTT
CASSHDRVSTDTQYF
>-|-|TRBJ1-5|TRBV12-5
TGTGCTAGTGTTTTGGCACAGCATCCGCCCCAGCATTTT
CASVLAQHPPQHF
>-|-|TRBJ2-1|TRBV2
TGTGCCAGCAGTGAAGCGCAGGCGGGATTACCTGAAGGCCACAATGAGCAGTTCTTC
CASSEAQAGLPEGHNEQFF
>TRBD1|few|TRBJ2-2|TRBV2
TGTGCCAGCAGGGCCGGGACAGCTGACACCGGGGAGCTGTTTTTT
CASRAGTADTGELFF
>-|-|TRBJ1-4|TRBV4-2
TGTGCCAGCAGCCAAGATCGACAGCTTGAAAAACTGTTTTTT
CASSQDRQLEKLFF
>TRBD1|-|TRBJ2-3|TRBV5-1
TGCGCCAGCAGCTTGGCCCAGGCAGGGGGCCCGTATACGCAGTATTTT
CASSLAQAGGPYTQYF
>-|-|TRBJ1-2|TRBV10-2
TGCGCCAGCAGTGCCCGACTGGACAGAATGGTGAGGGGCTACACCTTC
CASSARLDRMVRGYTF
>TRBD2|many|TRBJ2-1|TRBV13
TGTGCCAGCAGCCTGGGACTAGGGTACAATGAGCAGTTCTTC
CASSLGLGYNEQFF
>TRBD1|-|TRBJ2-3|TRBV7-9
TGTGCCAGCAGCCAAATTACGGGACAGCACACAGATACGCAGTATTTT
CASSQITGQHTDTQYF
>-|few|TRBJ2-1|TRBV20-1
TGCAGTGCTAGAGCACCGGGACATGGCCACAATGAGCAGTTCTTC
CSARAPGHGHNEQFF
>TRBD2|-|TRBJ2-1|TRBV9
TGTGCCAGCAGCCGGACTAGCGGGAGATTCGGCAATGAGCAGTTCTTC
CASSRTSGRFGNEQFF
>TRBD1|-|TRBJ1-1|TRBV4-2
TGTGCCAGCAGCCAGGGTGACAGGGTCGGAGGGACTGAAGCTTTCTTT
CASSQGDRVGGTEAFF
>TRBD1|-|TRBJ1-6|TRBV7-9
TGTGCCAGCAGCGCCGGACAGGGTCCACCCCTCCACTTT
CASSAGQGPPLHF
>-|-|TRBJ2-7|TRBV4-3
TGCGCCAGCAGCCAGGGGACTCGCCACTACAATGAGCAGTACTTC
CASSQGTRHYNEQYF
>TRBD1|few|TRBJ2-3|TRBV19
TGTGCCAGTAGTGGGACAGGGATCCGCACAGATACGCAGTATTTT
CASSGTGIRTDTQYF
>-|-|TRBJ2-2|TRBV6-1
TGTGCCAGCAGTTGGACAGCGATGAACACCGGGGAGCTGTTTTTT
CASSWTAMNTGELFF
>TRBD1|few|TRBJ2-7|TRBV18
TGTGCCAGCTCACCCCGTCTGGGACAGGGGTACGAGCAGTACTTC
CASSPRLGQGYEQYF
>-|-|TRBJ1-1|TRBV29-1
TGCAGCGTTGATGGGGATGTTAATGAAGCTTTCTTT
CSVDGDVNEAFF
>-|-|TRBJ2-3|TRBV20-1
TGCAGTGCTGGGGTGGTAGCGGAGCCCTCAGATACGCAGTATTTT
CSAGVVAEPSDTQYF
>TRBD2|-|TRBJ2-1|TRBV14
TGTGCCAGCAGCCAAGTCCCTACTATGGCGGGGGGCCTCAATGAGCAGTTCTTC
CASSQVPTMAGGLNEQFF
>-|-|TRBJ1-2|TRBV9
TGTGCCAGCAGCGTAGGTCCAGGGGATGGCTATGGCTACACCTTC
CASSVGPGDGYGYTF
>-|-|TRBJ2-7|TRBV7-3
TGTGCCAGCAGCCAGCTAGCTGGCGGTCATGGAGAGCAGTACTTC
CASSQLAGGHGEQYF
>-|-|TRBJ2-5|TRBV7-7
TGTGCTAGCAGCTTAAGGGTCGGGCTAGCGAGTGATAATGAGCAGTACTTC
CASSLRVGLASDNEQYF
>-|few|TRBJ2-2|TRBV20-1
TGCAGTGCTAGACTACAGGTTACCGGGGAGCTGTTTTTT
CSARLQVTGELFF
>-|-|TRBJ1-5|TRBV12-3/TRBV12-4
TGTGCCAGCAGTTTCCACAGGGTTTATCAGCCCCAGCATTTT
CASSFHRVYQPQHF
>-|-|TRBJ2-3|TRBV27
TGTGCCAGCAGTTTAACAGGGTTAACAGATACGCAGTATTTT
CASSLTGLTDTQYF
>-|-|TRBJ2-4|TRBV7-9
TGTGCCAGCAGCCAACAGTTCGGGGCTACCATTCAGTACTTC
CASSQQFGATIQYF
>TRBD2|-|TRBJ2-7|TRBV9
TGTGCTAGCAGCCCCCTTGGGGTAGCGGGGGGTCCGAACAATGAGCAGTACTTC
CASSPLGVAGGPNNEQYF
>TRBD2|few|TRBJ2-3|TRBV6-5
TGTGCGGCCCAGGCCGGGACTAGCGGGGGAAATACGCAGTATTTT
CAAQAGTSGGNTQYF
>TRBD1|few|TRBJ1-2|TRBV18
TGTGCCAGCTCTCCAGACAGGGTGGTCGGGTATGGCTACACCTTC
CASSPDRVVGYGYTF
>-|-|TRBJ2-3|TRBV6-1
TGTGCCAGCAGTGATGGGAGCGGAATCACAGATACGCAGTATTTT
CASSDGSGITDTQYF
>-|-|TRBJ2-3|TRBV20-1
TGCAGGGCTAGCGTTCGGACAGATACGCAGTATTTT
CRASVRTDTQYF
>-|few|TRBJ1-5|TRBV19
TGTGCCAGTAGTATAGACCTGGGGTATAGCAATCAGCCCCAGCATTTT
CASSIDLGYSNQPQHF
>-|-|TRBJ1-2|TRBV27
TGTGCCAACAGTGGGGGTGCGGTCAATGGCTACACCTTC
CANSGGAVNGYTF
>-|-|TRBJ2-5|TRBV29-1
TGCAGCGTTGAAGATTGGTTAAACAATGAGCAGTACTTC
CSVEDWLNNEQYF
>-|few|TRBJ2-5|TRBV20-1
TGCAGTGCTAGAGTTAGGGGTGGGGAGCAGTACTTC
CSARVRGGEQYF
>-|-|TRBJ2-1|TRBV20-1
TGCAGTGCTAGAGATCTTAAGCGCAATGAGCAGTTCTTC
CSARDLKRNEQFF
>-|-|TRBJ1-2|TRBV20-1
TGCAGTGCTAGAGTGAGGAGGGGGAGGCTCTATGGCTACACCTTC
CSARVRRGRLYGYTF
>TRBD1|-|TRBJ1-5|TRBV15
TGTGCCACCAGCAGCTTTCCCAGACAGGGCCTCAATCAGCCCCAGCATTTT
CATSSFPRQGLNQPQHF
>-|-|TRBJ2-3|TRBV7-8
TGTGCCAGCAGCTCCACGTGGGGCACAGATACGCAGTATTTT
CASSSTWGTDTQYF
>-|-|TRBJ2-1|TRBV24-1
TGTGCCACCGCGAGGGGGGGGTTAGGGAATGAACAGTTCTTC
CATARGGLGNEQFF
>TRBD2|-|TRBJ2-1|TRBV20-1
TGCAGCGCACATAGGACTAGCGGGAGTACGGATGAGCAGTTCTTC
CSAHRTSGSTDEQFF
>-|few|TRBJ1-2|TRBV27
TGTGCCAGCAGTTTTACGGGCCTTAATGGCTACACCTTC
CASSFTGLNGYTF